A selection of T cell receptor beta chains follows, all from one sample in a study of glioma-infiltrating T cells after dendritic cell vaccination. Sequencing used immunoSEQ multiplex PCR; TCRdb keeps in-frame clones, though not all of them. In the table there are roughly 50,000 clones, 89% of which are singletons. The specimen comprised blood, sampled after dendritic cell vaccination. The receptor set was obtained from a human donor with glioblastoma. Both conserved end residues are part of each CDR3. A D gene is named only where the DNA matches it firmly. Not all rows give a size; the values are once, few, many and, for expanded clones, a class.

V	D	J	size	DNA	CDR3
TRBV7-2	TRBD2	TRBJ2-7	-	TGTGCCAGCAGCTTAGCTCGTTTTAGGACTAGCTACGAGCAGTACTTC	CASSLARFRTSYEQYF
TRBV6-5	-	TRBJ2-7	few	TGTGCCAGCAGTTACTCGACAGGTTATTACGAGCAGTACTTC	CASSYSTGYYEQYF
TRBV7-9	-	TRBJ1-1	-	TGTGCCAGCAGCCCCGTCGGGGGTCGGACTGAAGCTTTCTTT	CASSPVGGRTEAFF
TRBV4-3	-	TRBJ2-1	-	TGCGCCAGCAGCCAAGATTCGGGCGGGGCCTCCTACAATGAGCAGTTCTTC	CASSQDSGGASYNEQFF
TRBV7-2	-	TRBJ2-2	-	TGTGCCAGCAGCTGGGGCAACTTGAACACCGGGGAGCTGTTTTTT	CASSWGNLNTGELFF
TRBV7-9	-	TRBJ1-2	once	TGTGCCAGCAGCTTAGGCTCTAATGGCTACACCTTC	CASSLGSNGYTF
TRBV19	-	TRBJ1-5	-	TGTGCCAGTAGAGGGGCAATATACGATGGTGAAGGCAATCAGCCCCAGCATTTT	CASRGAIYDGEGNQPQHF
TRBV5-1	-	TRBJ2-1	few	TGCGCCAGCAGCTTGGCCTTAGGGCCAGGACAAAATGAGCAGTTCTTC	CASSLALGPGQNEQFF
TRBV27	-	TRBJ1-5	once	TGTGCCAGCAGTTTGTCAGGGTTGCAGCCCCAGCATTTT	CASSLSGLQPQHF
TRBV13	TRBD1	TRBJ2-2	-	TGTGCCAGCAGCTCAACAGGGGATTCGGCCGGGGAGCTGTTTTTT	CASSSTGDSAGELFF
TRBV11-3	-	TRBJ2-1	-	TGTGCCAGCAGCGCGAGCTCCTACAATGAGCAGTTCTTC	CASSASSYNEQFF
TRBV29-1	-	TRBJ2-1	-	TGCAGCGAGCGTGTAGGTTCTTACAATGAGCAGTTCTTC	CSERVGSYNEQFF
TRBV7-9	TRBD1	TRBJ1-1	once	TGTGCCAGCAGCTTATTCACAGGGGCTGAAGCTTTCTTT	CASSLFTGAEAFF
TRBV2	-	TRBJ1-2	once	TGTGCCAGCAGACCGACCGAGGCCAACTATGGCTACACCTTC	CASRPTEANYGYTF
TRBV5-1	-	TRBJ2-1	-	TGCGCCAGCAGCTGGGTAGGGGACACAAGGATAAACAATGAGCAGTTCTTC	CASSWVGDTRINNEQFF
TRBV5-1	-	TRBJ1-1	-	TGCGCCAGCAGCCATCGTGGGGGGATGGTCACTGAAGCTTTCTTT	CASSHRGGMVTEAFF
TRBV7-2	TRBD2	TRBJ2-1	-	TGTGCCAGCAGCTTAGAGGCGGGAGTCTACAATGAGCAGTTCTTC	CASSLEAGVYNEQFF
TRBV7-6	TRBD1	TRBJ1-2	-	TGTGCCAGCAGCTTACTAGGGGGCCGAGACTATGGCTACACCTTC	CASSLLGGRDYGYTF
TRBV28	-	TRBJ1-2	-	TGTGCCAGCAGTTTATTGCGCAGGGACTATGGCTACACCTTC	CASSLLRRDYGYTF
TRBV5-1	-	TRBJ1-6	-	TGCGCCAGCAGCTTGGGGGGGGATAATTCACCCCTCCACTTT	CASSLGGDNSPLHF
TRBV7-9	TRBD1	TRBJ2-1	-	TGTGCCAGCAGCTTAGCAGCCGGACAGGGGAGGTACAATGAGCAGTTCTTC	CASSLAAGQGRYNEQFF
TRBV29-1	TRBD2	TRBJ2-1	-	TGCAGCGTTGATGGGACTAGCGGGAGGGAGGATGAGCAGTTCTTC	CSVDGTSGREDEQFF
TRBV27	-	TRBJ2-7	once	TGTGCCAGCAGTTTATCCCTCGGCGAGCAGTACTTC	CASSLSLGEQYF
TRBV5-1	TRBD2	TRBJ2-7	-	TGCGCCAGCAGCTTGGCGCGGGGAGGGATCTACGAGCAGTACTTC	CASSLARGGIYEQYF
TRBV4-3	TRBD1	TRBJ1-2	-	TGCGCCAGCAGCCATTCGACAGGGGAGGAAGGCTACACCTTC	CASSHSTGEEGYTF
TRBV6-5	TRBD1	TRBJ1-2	-	TGTGCCAGCAGTTACGGGACAGGAACGTCCTATGGCTACACCTTC	CASSYGTGTSYGYTF
TRBV11-2	-	TRBJ1-5	-	TGTGCCAGCAGCTTAGATCAGGGAAGGCAGCCCCAGCATTTT	CASSLDQGRQPQHF
TRBV2	TRBD2	TRBJ2-1	-	TGTGCCAGCAGGATGACTAGCGGGAGGCTCAGCTCCTACAATGAGCAGTTCTTC	CASRMTSGRLSSYNEQFF
TRBV23-1	TRBD1	TRBJ2-1	-	TGCGCCAGCAGTCATTACCGGGACAGGGGTCCAAATGAGCAGTTCTTC	CASSHYRDRGPNEQFF
TRBV4-2	TRBD2	TRBJ2-7	-	TGTGCCAGCAGCCAAGACCGACTAGCGGGAACCTTCGAGCAGTACTTC	CASSQDRLAGTFEQYF
TRBV28	-	TRBJ1-4	-	TGTGCCAGCAACCCCCTCGGGTCGATGGTGGAAAAACTGTTTTTT	CASNPLGSMVEKLFF
TRBV21-1	-	TRBJ1-2	-	TGTGCCAGCATCAAAGGGGTACAGGGGGGCGGCTATGGCTACACCTTC	CASIKGVQGGGYGYTF
TRBV18	-	TRBJ1-3	-	TGTGCCAGCTCTAAACGACAGAATACTGGAAACACCATATATTTT	CASSKRQNTGNTIYF
TRBV29-1	-	TRBJ2-1	-	TGCAGCGTTAATCCCCTTCCCAATGAGCAGTTCTTC	CSVNPLPNEQFF
TRBV4-3	TRBD2	TRBJ2-2	-	TGCGCCAGCAGCCAAGTATTAGCGGGATCAGTCGGGGAGCTGTTTTTT	CASSQVLAGSVGELFF
TRBV19	-	TRBJ1-4	-	TGTGCCAGTAGATCGACTGAAAAGAATGAAAAACTGTTTTTT	CASRSTEKNEKLFF
TRBV5-1	-	TRBJ2-7	-	TGCGCCAGCAGCTCGGACGGGAGCTCCTACGAGCAGTACTTC	CASSSDGSSYEQYF
TRBV6-5	-	TRBJ1-1	-	TGTGCCGCGCGCCCCAGGGGCCTGAACACTGAAGCTTTCTTT	CAARPRGLNTEAFF
TRBV7-8	TRBD1	TRBJ1-1	-	TGTGCCAGCAGCTCTTACAGGGGGCGCACTGAAGCTTTCTTT	CASSSYRGRTEAFF
TRBV27	TRBD1	TRBJ1-2	-	TGTGCCAGAAGAGGACAGGCTAACTATGGCTACACCTTC	CARRGQANYGYTF
TRBV30	-	TRBJ2-7	once	TGTGCCCTGGCTCGGCGACAGGCCTACTACGAGCAGTACTTC	CALARRQAYYEQYF
TRBV28	-	TRBJ1-3	-	TGTGCCAGCAGTCCCGGGACACCAAACTTGCGCTCTGGAAACACCATATATTTT	CASSPGTPNLRSGNTIYF
TRBV9	TRBD1	TRBJ2-7	-	TGTGCCAGCAGCGTAGATGGGACAGTCTCCTACGAGCAGTACTTC	CASSVDGTVSYEQYF
TRBV5-1	-	TRBJ2-7	-	TGCGCCAGCAGCACTGGACAGCCCACCTCCTACGAGCAGTACTTC	CASSTGQPTSYEQYF
TRBV27	TRBD2	TRBJ2-3	-	TGTGCCAGCAGTTTTTCGACTAGCGGAAGGCCCGTGTCAGAGCAGTATTTT	CASSFSTSGRPVSEQYF
TRBV28	-	TRBJ1-1	-	TGTGCCAGCGGGGCGATCAGAAAAGAAGCTTTCTTT	CASGAIRKEAFF
TRBV4-3	-	TRBJ2-5	-	TGCGCCAGCAGCCAAACCCTATGGGACACAGGAGAGCGGGAGACCCAGTACTTC	CASSQTLWDTGERETQYF
TRBV19	TRBD2	TRBJ2-1	-	TGTGCCAGTAGTATCGGGACTAGCGATGAGCAGTTCTTC	CASSIGTSDEQFF
TRBV19	-	TRBJ1-1	-	TGTGCCAGTAGGCGAGGGAACACTGAAGCTTTCTTT	CASRRGNTEAFF